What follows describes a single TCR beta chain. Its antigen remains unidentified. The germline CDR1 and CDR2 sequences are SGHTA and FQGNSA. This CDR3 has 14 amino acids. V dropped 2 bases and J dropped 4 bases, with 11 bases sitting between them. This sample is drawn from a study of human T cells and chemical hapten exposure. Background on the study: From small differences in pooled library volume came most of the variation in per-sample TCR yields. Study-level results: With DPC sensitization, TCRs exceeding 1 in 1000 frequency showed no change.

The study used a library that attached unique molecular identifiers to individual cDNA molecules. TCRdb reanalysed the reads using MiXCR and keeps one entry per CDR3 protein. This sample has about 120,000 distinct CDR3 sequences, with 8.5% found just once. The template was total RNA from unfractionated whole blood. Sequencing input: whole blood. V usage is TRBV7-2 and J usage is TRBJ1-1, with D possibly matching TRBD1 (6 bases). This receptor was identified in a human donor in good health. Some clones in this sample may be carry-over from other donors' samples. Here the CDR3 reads CASSLLQGSTEAFF. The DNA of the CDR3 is TGTGCCAGCAGCTTACTCCAGGGGAGCACTGAAGCTTTCTTT.